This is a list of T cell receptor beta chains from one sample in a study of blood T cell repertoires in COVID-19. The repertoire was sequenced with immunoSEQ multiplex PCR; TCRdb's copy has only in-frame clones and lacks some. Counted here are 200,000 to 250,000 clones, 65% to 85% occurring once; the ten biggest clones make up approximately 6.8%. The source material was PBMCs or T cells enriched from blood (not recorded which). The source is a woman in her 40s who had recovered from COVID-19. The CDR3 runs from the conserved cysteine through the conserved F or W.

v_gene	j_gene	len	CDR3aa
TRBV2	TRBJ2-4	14	CASVAGTSGNIQYF
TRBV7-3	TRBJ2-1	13	CASSLLEGNEQFF
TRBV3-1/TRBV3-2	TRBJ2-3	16	CASSISGSAGTDTQYF
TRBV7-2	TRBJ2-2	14	CASSLDFSAGELFF
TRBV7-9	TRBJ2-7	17	CASSLAFWHPSGYEQYF
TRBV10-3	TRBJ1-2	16	CAISEGPQGGVYGYTF
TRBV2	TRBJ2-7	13	CASSERESQEQYF
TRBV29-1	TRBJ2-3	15	CSVEHSGRAPDTQYF
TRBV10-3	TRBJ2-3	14	CAISELQSGDTQYF
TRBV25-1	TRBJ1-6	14	CATRRAPDNSPLHF
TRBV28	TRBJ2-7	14	CASSSGQGIFEQYF
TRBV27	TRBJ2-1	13	CASSRTSSNEQFF
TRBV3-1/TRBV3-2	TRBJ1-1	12	CASSEGNTEAFF
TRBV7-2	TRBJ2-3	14	CASSSGQLGDTQYF
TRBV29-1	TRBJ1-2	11	CSVEGSYGYTF
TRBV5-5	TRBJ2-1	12	CASSRQGDEQFF